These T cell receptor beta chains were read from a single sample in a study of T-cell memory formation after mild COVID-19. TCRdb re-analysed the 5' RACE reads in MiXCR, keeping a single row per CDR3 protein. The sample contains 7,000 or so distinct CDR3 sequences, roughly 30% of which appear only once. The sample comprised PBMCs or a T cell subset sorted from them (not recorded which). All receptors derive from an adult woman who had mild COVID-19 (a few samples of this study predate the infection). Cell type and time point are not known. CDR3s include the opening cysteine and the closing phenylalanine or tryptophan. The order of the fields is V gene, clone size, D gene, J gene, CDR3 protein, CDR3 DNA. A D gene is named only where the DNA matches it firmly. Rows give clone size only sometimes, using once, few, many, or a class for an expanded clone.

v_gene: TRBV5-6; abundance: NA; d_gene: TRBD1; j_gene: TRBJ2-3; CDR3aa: CASSSVTGGHYTDTQYF; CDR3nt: TGTGCCAGCAGCTCAGTTACAGGGGGACATTACACAGATACGCAGTATTTT
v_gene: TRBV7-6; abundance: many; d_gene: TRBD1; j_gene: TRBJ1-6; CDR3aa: CASRSSGQGNSPLHF; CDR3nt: TGTGCCAGCAGGTCCTCGGGACAGGGGAATTCACCCCTCCACTTT
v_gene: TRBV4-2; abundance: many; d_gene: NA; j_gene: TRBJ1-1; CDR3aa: CASSQVPGLNTEAFF; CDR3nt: TGTGCCAGCAGCCAAGTACCGGGCTTGAACACTGAAGCTTTCTTT
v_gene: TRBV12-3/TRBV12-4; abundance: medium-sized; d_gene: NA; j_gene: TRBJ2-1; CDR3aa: CASSFSTSEEREQFF; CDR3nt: TGTGCCAGCAGTTTTTCTACTAGTGAAGAACGGGAGCAGTTCTTC
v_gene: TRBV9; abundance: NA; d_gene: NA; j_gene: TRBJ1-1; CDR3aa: CASSVRGNSNTEAFF; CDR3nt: TGTGCCAGCAGCGTAAGGGGGAACTCGAACACTGAAGCTTTCTTT
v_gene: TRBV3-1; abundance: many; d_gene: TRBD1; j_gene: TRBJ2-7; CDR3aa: CASSQPGQGAYEQYF; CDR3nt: TGTGCCAGCAGCCAGCCGGGACAGGGGGCGTACGAGCAGTACTTC
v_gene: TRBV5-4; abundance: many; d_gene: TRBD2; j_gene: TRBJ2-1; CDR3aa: CASRITSGGPNEQFF; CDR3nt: TGTGCCAGCAGAATAACTAGCGGGGGCCCAAATGAGCAGTTCTTC
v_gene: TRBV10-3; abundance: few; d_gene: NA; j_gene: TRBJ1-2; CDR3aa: CAISESGTSNYGYTF; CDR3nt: TGTGCCATCAGTGAGTCCGGGACAAGCAACTATGGCTACACCTTC
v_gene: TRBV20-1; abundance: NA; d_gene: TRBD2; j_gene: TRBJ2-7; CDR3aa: CSAPGLAGRAYEQYF; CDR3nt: TGCAGTGCTCCCGGACTAGCGGGTCGGGCCTACGAGCAGTACTTC
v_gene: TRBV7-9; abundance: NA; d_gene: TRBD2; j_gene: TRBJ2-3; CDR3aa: CASSSGTSGTDTQYF; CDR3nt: TGTGCCAGCAGCTCCGGGACTAGCGGCACAGATACGCAGTATTTT
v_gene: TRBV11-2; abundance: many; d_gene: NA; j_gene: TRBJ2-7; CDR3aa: CASSPGLAAEQYF; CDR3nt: TGTGCCAGCAGCCCGGGACTCGCGGCCGAGCAGTACTTC
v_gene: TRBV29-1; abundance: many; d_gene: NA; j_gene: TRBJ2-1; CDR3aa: CSVAMGYNEQFF; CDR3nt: TGCAGCGTTGCCATGGGGTACAATGAGCAGTTCTTC
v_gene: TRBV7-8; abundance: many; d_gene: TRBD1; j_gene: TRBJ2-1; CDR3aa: CASSWTQGAAEQFF; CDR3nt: TGTGCCAGCAGCTGGACACAGGGGGCGGCTGAGCAGTTCTTC
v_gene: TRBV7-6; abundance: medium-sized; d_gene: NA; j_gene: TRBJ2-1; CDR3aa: CASSFRDTPYNEQFF; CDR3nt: TGTGCCAGCAGCTTCCGGGACACACCCTACAATGAGCAGTTCTTC
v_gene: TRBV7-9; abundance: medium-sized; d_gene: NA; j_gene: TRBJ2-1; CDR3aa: CASSYSGYNEQFF; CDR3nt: TGTGCCAGCAGCTATTCGGGCTACAATGAGCAGTTCTTC
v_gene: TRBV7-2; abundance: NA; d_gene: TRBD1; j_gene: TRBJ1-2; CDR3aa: CASSSGTGVGYTF; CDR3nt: TGTGCCAGCAGCTCCGGGACAGGGGTCGGCTACACCTTC
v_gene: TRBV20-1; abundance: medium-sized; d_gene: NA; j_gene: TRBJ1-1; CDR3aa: CSARGGQILNTEAFF; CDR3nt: TGCAGTGCTAGGGGAGGGCAGATTTTGAACACTGAAGCTTTCTTT
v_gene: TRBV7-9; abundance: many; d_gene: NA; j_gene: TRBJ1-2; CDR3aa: CASSLVGQDIYGYTF; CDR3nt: TGTGCCAGCAGCTTAGTTGGGCAGGATATCTATGGCTACACCTTC
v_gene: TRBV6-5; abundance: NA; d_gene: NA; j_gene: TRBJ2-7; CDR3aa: CASSSNYEQYF; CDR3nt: TGTGCCAGCAGTTCCAATTACGAGCAGTACTTC
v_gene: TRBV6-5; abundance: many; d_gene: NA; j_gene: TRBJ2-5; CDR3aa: CASSYSSLRGADSYQETQYF; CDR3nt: TGTGCCAGCAGTTACTCCTCATTGAGGGGGGCGGATAGCTACCAAGAGACCCAGTACTTC
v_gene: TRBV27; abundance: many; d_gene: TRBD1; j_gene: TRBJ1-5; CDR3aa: CASALFRGTQPQHF; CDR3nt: TGTGCCAGCGCATTGTTCAGGGGGACACAGCCCCAGCATTTT
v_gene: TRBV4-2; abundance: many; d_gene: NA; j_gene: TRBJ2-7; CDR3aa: CASSQDVSRAAYEQYF; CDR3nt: TGTGCCAGCAGCCAAGATGTATCCCGGGCTGCCTACGAGCAGTACTTC
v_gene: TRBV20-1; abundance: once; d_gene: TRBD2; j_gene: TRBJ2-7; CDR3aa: CSARWASGSSYEQYF; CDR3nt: TGCAGTGCTAGATGGGCTAGCGGGTCCTCCTACGAGCAGTACTTC